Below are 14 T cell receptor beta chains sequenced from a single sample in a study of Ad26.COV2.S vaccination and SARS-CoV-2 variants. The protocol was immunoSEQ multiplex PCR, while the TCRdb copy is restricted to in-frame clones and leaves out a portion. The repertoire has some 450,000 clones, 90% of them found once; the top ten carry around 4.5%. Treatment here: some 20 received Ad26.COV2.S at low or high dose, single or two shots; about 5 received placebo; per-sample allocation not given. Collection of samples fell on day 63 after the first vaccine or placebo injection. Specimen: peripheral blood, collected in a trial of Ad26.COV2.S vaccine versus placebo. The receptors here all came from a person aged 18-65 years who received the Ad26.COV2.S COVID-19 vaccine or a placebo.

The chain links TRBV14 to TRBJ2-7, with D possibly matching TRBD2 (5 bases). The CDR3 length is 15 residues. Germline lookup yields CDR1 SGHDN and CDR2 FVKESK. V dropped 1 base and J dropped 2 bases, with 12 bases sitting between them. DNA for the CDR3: TGTGCCAGCAGCCAAGCCGAAGACGGGACCTACGAGCAGTACTTC. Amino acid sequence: CASSQAEDGTYEQYF.

The CDR3 DNA reads as TGTGCCAGTAGTCCGGGACAGGGGCCGGCCTCTGGAAACACCATATATTTT. Residues: CASSPGQGPASGNTIYF. J is TRBJ1-3 and V is TRBV19, with 10 bases fitting TRBD1. Germline trimming cut 5 bases from V and 0 bases from J; bases unmatched to any gene: 7. The germline gives CDR1 LNHDA, CDR2 SQIVND (reference sequence). The CDR3 is made up of 17 amino acids. The full variable domain, with the rest looked up from reference TRBV19 and TRBJ1-3, is DGGITQSPKYLFRKEGQNVTLSCEQNLNHDAMYWYRQDPGQGLRLIYYSQIVNDFQKGDIAEGYSVSREKKESFPLTVTSAQKNPTAFYLCASSPGQGPASGNTIYFGEGSWLTVV.

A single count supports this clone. CDR3 loop: CASSVSGGNAYEQYF. For the CDR3, the DNA is TGTGCCAGCAGCGTCTCAGGGGGCAACGCCTACGAGCAGTACTTC. The chain combines TRBV7-2 with TRBJ2-7; TRBD1 agrees at 8 bases. CDR3 length: 15 residues. Germline V lookup: CDR1 SGHTA, CDR2 FQGNSA. Trimming took 5 bases from V and 2 from J; bases not matched to a gene: 8.

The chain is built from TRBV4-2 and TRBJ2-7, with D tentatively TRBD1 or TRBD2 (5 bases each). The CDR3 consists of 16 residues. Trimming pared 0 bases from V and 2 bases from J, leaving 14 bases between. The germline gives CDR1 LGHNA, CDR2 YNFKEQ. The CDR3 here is CASSQELGARAYEQYF. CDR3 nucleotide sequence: TGTGCCAGCAGCCAAGAACTCGGGGCGAGGGCCTACGAGCAGTACTTC.

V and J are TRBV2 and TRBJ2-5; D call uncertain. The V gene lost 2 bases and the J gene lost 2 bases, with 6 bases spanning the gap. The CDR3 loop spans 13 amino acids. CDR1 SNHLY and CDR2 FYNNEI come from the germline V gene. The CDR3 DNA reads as TGTGCCAGCAGTGAATGGAAACAAGAGACCCAGTACTTC. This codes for CASSEWKQETQYF.

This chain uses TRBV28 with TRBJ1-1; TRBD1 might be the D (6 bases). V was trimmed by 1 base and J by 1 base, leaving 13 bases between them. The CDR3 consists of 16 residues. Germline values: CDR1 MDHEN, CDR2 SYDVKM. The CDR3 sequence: CASSLSAGTWNTEAFF. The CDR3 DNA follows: TGTGCCAGCAGTTTATCGGCCGGGACATGGAACACTGAAGCTTTCTTT.

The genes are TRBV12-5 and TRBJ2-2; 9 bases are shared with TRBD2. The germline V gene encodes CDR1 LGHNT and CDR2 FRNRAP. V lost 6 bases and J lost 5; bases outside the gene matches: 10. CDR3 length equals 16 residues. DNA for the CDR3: TGTGCTAGTGGAGCTAGCGGGATTGCGGGGACCGGGGAGCTGTTTTTT. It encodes CASGASGIAGTGELFF.

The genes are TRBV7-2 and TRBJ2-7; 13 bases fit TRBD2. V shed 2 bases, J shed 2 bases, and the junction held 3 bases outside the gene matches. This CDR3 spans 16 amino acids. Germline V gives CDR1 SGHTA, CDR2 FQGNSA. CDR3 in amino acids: CASSLTSGRGTYEQYF. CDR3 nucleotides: TGTGCCAGCAGCTTAACTAGCGGGAGGGGGACCTACGAGCAGTACTTC.

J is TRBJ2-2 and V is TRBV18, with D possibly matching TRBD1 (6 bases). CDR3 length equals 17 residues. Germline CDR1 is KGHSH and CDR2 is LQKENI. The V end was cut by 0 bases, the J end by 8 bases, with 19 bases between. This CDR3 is CASSPPKRTGIIGELFF. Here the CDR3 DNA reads TGTGCCAGCTCACCACCTAAAAGAACAGGGATAATAGGGGAGCTGTTTTTT.

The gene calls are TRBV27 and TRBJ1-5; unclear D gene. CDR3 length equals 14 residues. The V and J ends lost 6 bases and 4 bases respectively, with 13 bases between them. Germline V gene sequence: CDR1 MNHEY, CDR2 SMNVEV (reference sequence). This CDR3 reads CASSPRDKNQPQHF. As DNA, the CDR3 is TGTGCCAGCAGCCCCCGAGACAAGAATCAGCCCCAGCATTTT.

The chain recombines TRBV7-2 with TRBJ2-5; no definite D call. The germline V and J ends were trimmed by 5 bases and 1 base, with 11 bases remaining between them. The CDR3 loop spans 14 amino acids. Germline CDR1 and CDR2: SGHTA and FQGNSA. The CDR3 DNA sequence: TGTGCCAGCAGCCCCCAACAGAGCCAAGAGACCCAGTACTTC. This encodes CASSPQQSQETQYF.

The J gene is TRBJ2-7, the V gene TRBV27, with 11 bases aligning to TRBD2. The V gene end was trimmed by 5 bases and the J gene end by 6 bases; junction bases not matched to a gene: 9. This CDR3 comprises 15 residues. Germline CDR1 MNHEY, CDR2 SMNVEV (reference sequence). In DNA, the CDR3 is TGTGCCAGCAGTCCACTACTAGCGGGAGCCGGCGAGCAGTACTTC. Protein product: CASSPLLAGAGEQYF.

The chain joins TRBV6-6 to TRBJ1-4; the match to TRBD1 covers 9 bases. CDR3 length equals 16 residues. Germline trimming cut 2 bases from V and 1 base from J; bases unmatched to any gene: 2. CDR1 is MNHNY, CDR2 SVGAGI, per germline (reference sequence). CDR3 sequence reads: CASSYDRGVTNEKLFF. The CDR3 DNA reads TGTGCCAGCAGTTACGACAGGGGGGTAACTAATGAAAAACTGTTTTTT.

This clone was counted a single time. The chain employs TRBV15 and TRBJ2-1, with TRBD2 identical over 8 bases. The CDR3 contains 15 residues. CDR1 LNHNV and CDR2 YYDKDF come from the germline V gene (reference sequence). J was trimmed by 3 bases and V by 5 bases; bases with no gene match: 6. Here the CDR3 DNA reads TGTGCCACCAGCGAAAATAGCGGGAACTACAATGAGCAGTTCTTC. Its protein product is CATSENSGNYNEQFF.